These 9 T cell receptor beta chains share one sample of origin, sequenced in a study of CD8+ T cells in alopecia areata. It was cDNA, reverse transcribed from extracted RNA, that served as the sequencing template. TCRdb keeps only in-frame clones here, not all; method: immunoSEQ multiplex PCR. This table has about 100,000 clones, roughly 59% appearing once. Material for sequencing was CD8+ T cells sorted from blood. These receptors all come from a human donor in good health.

This clone appeared a few times. The gene calls are TRBV15 and TRBJ2-7; possibly TRBD1 for D (6 bases). V lost 1 base and J 3 bases, leaving 16 bases between the germline ends. The CDR3 covers 16 residues. Germline V gene data show CDR1 as LNHNV and CDR2 as YYDKDF (reference sequence). Here the CDR3 reads CATSRVGQGTDYEQYF. The DNA for the CDR3 is TGTGCCACCAGCAGAGTAGGGCAGGGGACCGACTACGAGCAGTACTTC.

This clone was seen more than once but under ten times. This chain connects TRBV4-3 to TRBJ2-1; weak D call: TRBD2 (5 bases). Trimming shortened V by 0 bases and J by 10 bases, and 7 bases separated the two germline ends. Germline lookup yields CDR1 LGHNA and CDR2 YSLEER. The CDR3 loop spans 12 amino acids. The CDR3 sequence: CASSQDPGEQFF. In DNA form, the CDR3 reads TGCGCCAGCAGCCAAGATCCGGGAGAGCAGTTCTTC.

DNA for the CDR3: TGTGCCAGCAGCCCTCTCAGAGGGACTAGCGGGGGTCACGAGCAGTACTTC. Its protein is CASSPLRGTSGGHEQYF. The rearrangement joins TRBV4-2 to TRBJ2-7; 14 nucleotides match TRBD2. Unmatched junction bases numbered 10, after V lost 4 bases and J lost 5 bases. The CDR3 consists of 17 residues. Germline assignment: CDR1 LGHNA and CDR2 YNFKEQ.

This chain links TRBV7-2 with TRBJ2-7; TRBD2 agrees at 9 bases. V was clipped by 2 bases and J by 2 bases; unmatched bases: 4. Germline V gives CDR1 SGHTA, CDR2 FQGNSA. The length of the CDR3 is 15 residues. CDR3 bases: TGTGCCAGCAGCTTACTTGGCGGGGGGGCCTACGAGCAGTACTTC. It translates to CASSLLGGGAYEQYF.

V gene TRBV13 combines with J gene TRBJ2-7; the match to TRBD2 covers 12 bases. This CDR3 has 16 amino acids. Looked up from germline, CDR1 is PRHDT and CDR2 is FYEKMQ (reference sequence). Trimming removed 4 bases from V and 2 bases from J; junction bases left unmatched: 6. The CDR3 coding sequence is TGTGCCAGCAGCTCCCGGACTAGCGGGGCAACCTACGAGCAGTACTTC. Translation gives CASSSRTSGATYEQYF.

In this sample, this clone turned up a few times. The rearrangement links TRBV12-5 to TRBJ1-4; 7 bases fit TRBD1. CDR1 is LGHNT and CDR2 is FRNRAP in the germline V gene. This CDR3 region has 16 residues. The J segment lost 6 bases and the V segment lost 6 bases, leaving 13 bases of the junction unmatched. The CDR3, as DNA: TGTGCTAGTGGACAAACCCCTTCGACAGGGTATGAAAAACTGTTTTTT. Residues: CASGQTPSTGYEKLFF.

This chain joins TRBV29-1 and TRBJ1-4; a possible D gene is TRBD1 (5 bases). The CDR3 has 16 amino acids. Trimming stripped 7 bases from V and 0 bases from J, with 18 bases between. CDR1 is SQVTM, CDR2 ANQGSEA, per germline. CDR3 coding DNA: TGCAGCGCCAGCGACAGCGAAAGTGCAACTAATGAAAAACTGTTTTTT. Protein sequence: CSASDSESATNEKLFF. Variable domain in full (rest from reference TRBV29-1 and TRBJ1-4): SAVISQKPSRDICQRGTSLTIQCQVDSQVTMMFWYRQQPGQSLTLIATANQGSEATYESGFVIDKFPISRPNLTFSTLTVSNMSPEDSSIYLCSASDSESATNEKLFFGSGTQLSVL.

J is TRBJ2-2 and V is TRBV6-5; D gene unclear. CDR1 and CDR2 (germline): MNHEY, SVGAGI. V was shortened by 6 bases and J by 2 bases, with 10 bases between the two germline ends. This CDR3 is built from 14 residues. The CDR3 is CASRDGTNTGELFF. The CDR3 DNA reads TGTGCCAGCAGGGACGGCACCAACACCGGGGAGCTGTTTTTT.

This clone came up once. Here the CDR3 reads CASSFGPNADTQYF. CDR3 nucleotides: TGTGCCAGCAGCTTCGGGCCTAACGCAGATACGCAGTATTTT. This chain links TRBV6-5 with TRBJ2-3; D unresolved. The CDR3 length is 14 residues. Per germline, CDR1 MNHEY and CDR2 SVGAGI. V shed 6 bases and J shed 4 bases, with 14 bases lying between them.